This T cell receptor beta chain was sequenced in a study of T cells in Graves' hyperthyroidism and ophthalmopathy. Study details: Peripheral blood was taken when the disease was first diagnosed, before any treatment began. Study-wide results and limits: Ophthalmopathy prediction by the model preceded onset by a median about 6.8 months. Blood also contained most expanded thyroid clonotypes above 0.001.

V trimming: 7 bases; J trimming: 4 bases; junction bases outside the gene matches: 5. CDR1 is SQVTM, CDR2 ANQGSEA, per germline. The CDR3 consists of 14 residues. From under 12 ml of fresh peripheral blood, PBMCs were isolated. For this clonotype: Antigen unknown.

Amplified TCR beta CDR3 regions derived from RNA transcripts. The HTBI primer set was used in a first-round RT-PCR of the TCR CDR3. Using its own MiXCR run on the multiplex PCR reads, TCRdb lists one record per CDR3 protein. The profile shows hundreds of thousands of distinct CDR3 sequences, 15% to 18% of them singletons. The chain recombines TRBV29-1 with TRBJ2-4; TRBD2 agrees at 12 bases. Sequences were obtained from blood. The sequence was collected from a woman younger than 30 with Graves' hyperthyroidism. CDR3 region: CSARTSGVKNIQYF. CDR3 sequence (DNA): TGCAGCGCCCGGACTAGCGGGGTTAAAAACATTCAGTACTTC.